This T cell receptor beta chain was found in a study of blood T cell repertoires in COVID-19 (dated by TCRdb to the early 2020s). For context, the study as a whole: The collaborator samples originated in the United States, Italy and Spain and spanned the acute and convalescent phases of COVID-19. The prospective study material was composed of cDNA or gDNA derived from T cells, B-cell-depleted T cells, or PBMCs. Deeply sampled blood TCRbeta repertoires from subjects exposed to, actively infected with, or recovered from COVID-19 were included in the dataset. A freely available public database, intended as a resource for researchers studying the immune response to SARS-CoV-2, is where the repertoires were released. The samples were drawn from two sources: the first 160 participants of the ongoing ImmuneRACE study, and fewer than 1,500 subjects contributed by 6 global collaborators. Sample metadata almost always included a de-identified subject ID, COVID-19 status, age in years and sex. Where available, HLA class I and class II types were taken from metadata supplied by the sample provider and were not determined by assay-based typing. General study outcomes and caveats: How much clinical and demographic metadata was included differed by source and by participant, and the metadata was provided uncurated.

Details on this clone: Its antigen is unknown. No per-base quality is available; no much larger clone lies one base away.

One collaborating source in Seattle enrolled patients during active infection and followed them longitudinally through the course of disease. Collaborating institutions collected whole blood in K2EDTA tubes following their own protocols. For TCRbeta analysis, collaborators shipped samples in one of three forms: frozen whole blood, isolated PBMCs, or DNA extracted from either of those sample types. TCRbeta CDR3 regions were amplified from genomic DNA using the immunoSEQ Assay, a bias-controlled multiplex PCR. Regarding the original processing steps: Nucleated cell counts per sample were estimated from amplification of reference gene primers within the assay. Sequence reads were collapsed and filtered to measure the absolute abundance of every unique TCRbeta CDR3 rearrangement. Productive Simpson clonality was computed per sample as the square root of Simpson's diversity index over productive rearrangements. TCRdb holds this immuneACCESS table with in-frame rearrangements only. Some clones are missing; in checked studies, unresolved V genes explain under half, and the rest has no known cause. V and J calls and clone size come straight from that table; D and trimming were deduced from the DNA. Counted in this sample were roughly 190,000 clones; 90% to 95% of them appeared once. Together, the top ten hold 0.76% of the sample.

The sequence derives from a man younger than 45 with COVID-19, enrolled during active disease. Input material: peripheral blood.

The DNA is TGTGCCAGCTTTCGGACAGGGACAGATACGCAGTATTTT. Its amino acids are CASFRTGTDTQYF. The V and J segments used are TRBV27 and TRBJ2-3; the junction holds 8 bases that match TRBD1. Reading from cysteine to phenylalanine, the CDR3 counts 13 amino acids. The kept DNA is CDR3 alone, 39 bases in frame from the first base. Trimming accounts for 8 bases at V and 3 bases at J, while the number of junction bases matched to no gene is 4. CDR1 and CDR2, per the germline V gene (reference sequence), are MNHEY and SMNVEV.